The 30 T cell receptor beta chains given below trace back to one sample, sequenced in a study of response to subunit inactivated influenza vaccine. TCRdb passed the RT-PCR reads through MiXCR, listing each CDR3 protein once. The sample includes about 540,000 distinct CDR3 sequences, approximately 20% of them seen just once. The sample was also reused in another study, on T cells expressing NK-cell markers. From that paper: Beta-chain TCR cDNA was generated via 5'RACE template switching with UMIs.

This material consisted of CD4+ T cells sorted from PBMCs, taken roughly 13 days after vaccination. These receptor sequences come from a man aged 50 or older who received an inactivated influenza vaccine.

This clonotype occurred many times. The V call is TRBV7-2, the J call TRBJ2-3; D gene uncertain. The V and J ends lost 5 bases and 1 base respectively, with 16 bases between them. CDR1 and CDR2 from the germline V gene are SGHTA and FQGNSA. The CDR3 contains 16 residues. This CDR3 is CASSETTLRGTDTQYF. The CDR3 DNA follows: TGTGCCAGCAGCGAGACAACCCTAAGGGGCACAGATACGCAGTATTTT.

This clonotype was observed a handful of times. The J gene is TRBJ2-7, the V gene TRBV15; 11 nucleotides line up with TRBD2. Germline values: CDR1 LNHNV, CDR2 YYDKDF (reference sequence). J gave up 4 bases and V 1 base, and 15 bases lay outside the gene matches. The CDR3 is 19 residues long. This CDR3 is CATSRALGRPGLADYEQYF. The DNA of the CDR3 is TGTGCCACCAGCAGAGCGCTTGGTAGGCCGGGACTAGCGGATTACGAGCAGTACTTC.

This clonotype was seen more than once but under ten times. This chain links TRBV20-1 with TRBJ2-1; 7 positions agree with TRBD2. Germline CDR1 and CDR2: DFQATT and SNEGSKA (reference sequence). V gave up 6 bases and J gave up 6 bases; unmatched junction bases: 14. This CDR3 has 15 residues. Here the CDR3 reads CSAPVAGEWVNEQFF. CDR3 in DNA: TGCAGTGCCCCCGTGGCGGGAGAATGGGTCAATGAGCAGTTCTTC.

This clonotype was counted a few times. This chain uses TRBV10-2 with TRBJ1-4; D is unresolved. Germline-derived CDR1 and CDR2 are WSHSY and SAAADI. V lost 10 bases to trimming and J lost 8 bases, with 17 bases between them. The CDR3 consists of 13 residues. CDR3 bases: TGCGCCACTTCCGGGAACCGGAGAGAAAAACTGTTTTTT. This sequence encodes CATSGNRREKLFF.

This rearrangement joins TRBV6-2 or TRBV6-3 to TRBJ2-1, with 7 nucleotides matching TRBD2. Germline V gives CDR1 MNHEY, CDR2 SVGEGT. The trim removed 2 bases at V and 1 base at J, leaving 8 bases unmatched. This CDR3 comprises 17 residues. The CDR3 protein is CASSYTVGRESYNEQFF. In DNA form, the CDR3 reads TGTGCCAGCAGTTACACTGTGGGGCGGGAGTCCTACAATGAGCAGTTCTTC.

The rearrangement links TRBV12-3 or TRBV12-4 to TRBJ2-1, with a possible D match to TRBD1 (5 bases). Trimming removed 0 bases at V and 9 bases at J, with 12 bases between. This CDR3 has 14 residues. The CDR3 region has the DNA TGTGCCAGCAGTTTAGCGCAGGGCATAGGTGAGCAGTTCTTC. Translating it yields CASSLAQGIGEQFF.

This clonotype was counted a few times. The rearrangement links TRBV7-3 to TRBJ2-3; TRBD2 agrees at 13 bases. The CDR3 runs 16 residues. V shed 3 bases, J shed 1 base, and the junction held 1 base outside the gene matches. Germline V gene data show CDR1 as SGHTA and CDR2 as FQGTGA. CDR3 protein: CASSFTSGRGTDTQYF. In DNA form, the CDR3 reads TGTGCCAGCAGCTTCACTAGCGGGAGGGGCACAGATACGCAGTATTTT.

This chain links TRBV20-1 with TRBJ1-1; D remains unclear. Looked up from germline, CDR1 is DFQATT and CDR2 is SNEGSKA (reference sequence). V lost 6 bases and J 0 bases, leaving 17 bases between the germline ends. The CDR3 has 15 residues. The CDR3 coding sequence is TGCAGTGCCAAGACATACCGTAGTATGAACACTGAAGCTTTCTTT. The encoded protein is CSAKTYRSMNTEAFF.

This chain uses TRBV12-3 or TRBV12-4 with TRBJ2-2, with a tentative D call TRBD2 (5 bases). Trimming took off 6 bases at V and 1 base at J, with 9 bases between the two ends. The CDR3 is 14 amino acids. CDR3 sequence: CASREEGNTGELFF. As DNA, the CDR3 is TGTGCCAGCAGGGAAGAGGGGAACACCGGGGAGCTGTTTTTT.

The chain employs TRBV19 and TRBJ1-5, with TRBD1 matching 9 bases. CDR1 is LNHDA, CDR2 SQIVND, per germline (reference sequence). CDR3 length: 14 amino acids. V lost 9 bases and J lost 4; bases outside the gene matches: 7. The CDR3 sequence: CASLTGGGNQPQHF. The CDR3 DNA follows: TGTGCCAGCTTAACAGGGGGCGGAAATCAGCCCCAGCATTTT.

The rearrangement links TRBV12-3 or TRBV12-4 to TRBJ2-2; 7 nucleotides match TRBD1. The CDR3 length is 15 residues. V gave up 6 bases and J gave up 6 bases; unmatched junction bases: 10. The CDR3: CASSRDRAIAGELFF. The DNA for the CDR3 is TGTGCCAGCAGCCGCGACAGGGCTATTGCCGGGGAGCTGTTTTTT.

V is TRBV6-2 or TRBV6-3 and J is TRBJ2-7, with 12 nucleotides matching TRBD1. The CDR3 is 15 residues long. Germline lookup yields CDR1 MNHEY and CDR2 SVGEGT. J was trimmed by 6 bases and V by 2 bases; bases with no gene match: 5. The CDR3 here is CASSYRDRGLGEQYF. In nucleotides, the CDR3 is TGTGCCAGCAGTTACAGGGACAGGGGGCTCGGCGAGCAGTACTTC.

This chain connects TRBV18 to TRBJ2-2; D possibly uses TRBD1 or TRBD2 (6 bases each). Germline V CDR1 and CDR2: KGHSH, LQKENI. Trimming removed 3 bases at V and 4 bases at J, with 15 bases between. The CDR3 is 16 residues long. The DNA of the CDR3 is TGTGCCAGCTCACCTAACAGGGAGGTTGTCACCGGGGAGCTGTTTTTT. Its translation is CASSPNREVVTGELFF.

This clonotype was seen more than once but under ten times. The chain uses TRBV28 and TRBJ1-1; 10 bases align to TRBD1. This CDR3 contains 16 residues. J gave up 6 bases and V 2 bases, and 9 bases lay outside the gene matches. The germline CDR1 and CDR2 sequences are MDHEN and SYDVKM. The DNA for the CDR3 is TGTGCCAGCAGTTTAGGTGGCGGGACAGGGGTTTCTGAAGCTTTCTTT. Translating it yields CASSLGGGTGVSEAFF.

A few counts support this clonotype. The J gene is TRBJ1-5, the V gene TRBV5-1; no reliable D call. CDR1 SGHRS and CDR2 YFSETQ come from the germline V gene. Trimming pared 4 bases from V and 4 bases from J, leaving 21 bases between. CDR3 length: 17 residues. CDR3 DNA: TGCGCCAGCAGCCCCGACCCGATACGGGCCGCAAATCAGCCCCAGCATTTT. Its protein is CASSPDPIRAANQPQHF.

This chain connects TRBV20-1 to TRBJ1-2; 8 bases are shared with TRBD1. Germline CDR1 is DFQATT and CDR2 is SNEGSKA (reference sequence). The CDR3 loop spans 17 amino acids. The V and J ends lost 0 bases and 4 bases, in that order; junction bases with no gene match: 13. DNA of the CDR3: TGCAGTGCTAGAGACGCAGGGGGCGCCAGTCTTAGCTATGGCTACACCTTC. It translates to CSARDAGGASLSYGYTF.

This chain uses TRBV29-1 with TRBJ2-7, with D possibly TRBD2 on 5 matching bases. Germline V CDR1 and CDR2: SQVTM, ANQGSEA. The CDR3 contains 16 residues. V shed 4 bases and J shed 2 bases, with 21 bases lying between them. The CDR3 coding sequence is TGCAGCGTTGTATCCGGACGGAGATTCGGGGCCTACGAGCAGTACTTC. Translating it yields CSVVSGRRFGAYEQYF.

In this sample, this clonotype turned up a few times. This chain joins TRBV20-1 and TRBJ2-3; possible D gene TRBD2, 6 bases. Germline values: CDR1 DFQATT, CDR2 SNEGSKA (reference sequence). This CDR3 comprises 15 residues. V was shortened by 2 bases and J by 3 bases, with 15 bases between the two germline ends. CDR3 bases: TGCAGTGCTAGAATGGGCGGGACCGGTACAGATACGCAGTATTTT. Protein product: CSARMGGTGTDTQYF.

The chain recombines TRBV5-5 with TRBJ2-2, with 7 bases fitting TRBD1. The CDR3 has 16 amino acids. Germline assignment: CDR1 SGHKS and CDR2 YYEKEE (reference sequence). With V trimmed by 4 bases and J by 7 bases, 13 bases remained unmatched. The CDR3 DNA reads as TGTGCCAGCAGCATCAGGGGGTCCCAAACGATCGGGGAGCTGTTTTTT. Translating it yields CASSIRGSQTIGELFF.

In DNA form, the CDR3 reads TGTGCCAGCAGCCCCGACCAGGCGAACACCGGGGAGCTGTTTTTT. Translation gives CASSPDQANTGELFF. This chain connects TRBV2 to TRBJ2-2; no clear D gene. Germline V CDR1 and CDR2: SNHLY, FYNNEI. The V end lost 6 bases, the J end lost 0 bases, and 11 bases lay between the germline ends. The CDR3 runs 15 residues.

CDR3 DNA sequence: TGTGCCAGCAGCCAGTCCAGGGGCACTGAAGCTTTCTTT. Protein: CASSQSRGTEAFF. This sequence joins TRBV4-2 and TRBJ1-1; a weak D match, TRBD1 (6 bases). V lost 3 bases and J lost 4, with 9 bases in between. This CDR3 region has 13 residues. Per germline, CDR1 LGHNA and CDR2 YNFKEQ.

This clonotype was observed a few times. The chain carries TRBV28 and TRBJ2-5; D gene unclear. The germline V gene has CDR1 MDHEN and CDR2 SYDVKM. The CDR3 is 14 amino acids. V shed 2 bases and J shed 4 bases, with 11 bases lying between them. This chain's CDR3 is CASSLGKFRETQYF. CDR3 coding DNA: TGTGCCAGCAGTTTAGGAAAGTTCAGAGAGACCCAGTACTTC.

V gene TRBV7-9 combines with J gene TRBJ2-3; 10 bases are shared with TRBD1. This CDR3 spans 14 amino acids. V lost 10 bases to trimming and J lost 3 bases; unmatched junction nucleotides: 7. Germline lookup yields CDR1 SEHNR and CDR2 FQNEAQ (reference sequence). CDR3 in amino acids: CATGQGVNTDTQYF. The DNA of the CDR3 is TGTGCCACCGGACAGGGGGTTAATACAGATACGCAGTATTTT.

This clonotype was seen more than once but under ten times. The chain uses TRBV28 and TRBJ1-5; 8 bases are a match to TRBD1. In germline, CDR1 is MDHEN, CDR2 SYDVKM. V was pared by 5 bases and J by 5 bases, with 17 bases of the junction left unmatched. The length of the CDR3 is 18 residues. The CDR3 nucleotides read TGTGCCAGCAGTCGGCTGGGCCAGACAGGGGTTGAATATCAGCCCCAGCATTTT. Protein sequence: CASSRLGQTGVEYQPQHF.

The V gene is TRBV15, the J gene TRBJ1-2; no clear D. The CDR3 length is 13 residues. The germline V gene encodes CDR1 LNHNV and CDR2 YYDKDF (reference sequence). V was clipped by 1 base and J by 7 bases, with 10 bases between them. CDR3 DNA: TGTGCCACCAGCAGAGGCCTTATTGGTGGCTACACCTTC. Encoded protein: CATSRGLIGGYTF.

The chain carries TRBV3-1 and TRBJ1-1; tentatively, D is TRBD1 (6 bases). The CDR3 has 14 residues. V shed 4 bases and J shed 5 bases, with 14 bases lying between them. Germline loops: CDR1 LGHDT, CDR2 YNNKEL (reference sequence). The CDR3 region has the DNA TGTGCCAGCAGCCGCAAGGGGGGAAGGACTGAAGCTTTCTTT. Its protein product is CASSRKGGRTEAFF.

The CDR3 coding sequence is TGTGCCAGCAGTTTAGGGGCTAGCGGGGGGTTATACAATGAGCAGTTCTTC. This translates into CASSLGASGGLYNEQFF. The rearrangement uses TRBV12-3 or TRBV12-4 and TRBJ2-1, with TRBD2 identical over 11 bases. The CDR3 sequence is 17 residues long. V lost 1 base, J lost 4 bases, and 6 bases stayed unmatched.

The table lists this clonotype with a few counts. The V gene is TRBV4-1, the J gene TRBJ1-5; no definite D call. V lost 1 base and J lost 5, with 12 bases in between. Germline V gene sequence: CDR1 MGHRA, CDR2 YSYEKL. This CDR3 comprises 15 residues. The CDR3 sequence is CASSQVYGDDQPQHF. DNA for the CDR3: TGCGCCAGCAGCCAAGTGTACGGGGATGATCAGCCCCAGCATTTT.

The CDR3 spells CASTGPSRETQYF. The CDR3 nucleotides are TGTGCCAGTACCGGACCAAGCCGGGAGACCCAGTACTTC. The chain couples TRBV19 to TRBJ2-5; D is undetermined. Germline V gene data show CDR1 as LNHDA and CDR2 as SQIVND (reference sequence). This CDR3 spans 13 amino acids. The ends were cut back, 7 bases at V and 5 bases at J, with 14 bases in the middle.

In its sample, this clonotype was seen many times. The chain uses TRBV29-1 and TRBJ2-5, with TRBD1 matching over 8 bases. Germline V gene data show CDR1 as SQVTM and CDR2 as ANQGSEA. This CDR3 has 14 amino acids. V dropped 4 bases and J dropped 4; count of bases not matched to a gene: 8. The CDR3 DNA sequence: TGCAGCGTTGGAAAGAACAGGGGGTCAGAGACCCAGTACTTC. Translation gives CSVGKNRGSETQYF.